The entry that follows covers one TCR beta chain sequence. Its antigen is undetermined. This specimen belongs to a study of chemoradiotherapy in HPV16-positive cancers. TCRdb's copy holds only in-frame clones and misses some; the assay was immunoSEQ multiplex PCR. Among approximately 13,000 clones listed, 76% were seen once. The V gene lost 3 bases and the J gene lost 2 bases, with 15 bases spanning the gap. The CDR3 loop spans 15 amino acids. Germline V gene sequence: CDR1 SGHNT, CDR2 YYREEE (reference sequence). Repertoires were sampled repeatedly during chemoradiotherapy. Study-wide points: Only two HPV16-positive patients supplied the functional HPV-specificity definition. Candidate HPV-specific clones and E7-related TCR motifs grew in tumor during treatment. HPV-responsive T-cell expansion during chemoradiotherapy was linked to improved recurrence-free survival in HPV16-positive patients.

The chain is built from TRBV5-4 and TRBJ2-7; D is possibly TRBD2 (7 bases). The sample here was taken from a patient who underwent chemoradiotherapy. The receptor's source is a human donor with HPV-associated anogenital cancer. The DNA of the CDR3 is TGTGCCAGCAGCTCCTGGGGGGGGGCCGCCTACGAGCAGTACTTC. Translation: CASSSWGGAAYEQYF.